Here is one T cell receptor (beta chain) with its context. This sample was taken from a study of T cells in Graves' hyperthyroidism and ophthalmopathy. Orbital computed tomography, thyroid ultrasound, serum thyroxine and TRAb, and clinical symptoms together informed the diagnoses. Regions amplified from RNA transcripts were the TCR beta CDR3 regions. The HTBI primer set drove a first-round RT-PCR of the TCR CDR3. MiXCR, run by TCRdb on the multiplex PCR reads, gives a single entry per CDR3 protein. The table records about 620,000 distinct CDR3 sequences, roughly 16% of them present only once. The CDR3 length is 14 residues. Germline V gene lookup returns CDR1 SGHRS and CDR2 YFSETQ. The V and J ends lost 6 bases and 7 bases, in that order; junction bases with no gene match: 7.

The genes are TRBV5-1 and TRBJ2-1; TRBD2 agrees at 10 bases. The sequence came from a woman aged 30 to 39 with Graves' hyperthyroidism. The sequenced sample was blood. The CDR3 nucleotides read TGCGCCAGCATATCTAGCGGGAGAGGGAATGAGCAGTTCTTC. This codes for CASISSGRGNEQFF.